The present entry profiles one TCR beta chain with its context. A read error may explain this, as a much larger clone is one base away. The time point: newly diagnosed GD, antithyroid drugs for less than 3 months. PBMCs provided the RNA from which the TCR library was made. This sample was included in a study of regulatory T cells in long-lasting Graves disease. With iRepertoire HTBI primers and Arm-PCR of CDR3 regions, TCR beta libraries were built. TCRdb itself ran the multiplex PCR reads through MiXCR, one entry per CDR3 protein. The data show about 360,000 distinct CDR3 sequences, around 15% seen once. These sequences were also reported in another study, on T cells in Graves' hyperthyroidism and ophthalmopathy.

The clonotype was recovered from a woman younger than 35 with Graves disease. This specimen was peripheral blood mononuclear cells (PBMCs), taken at new diagnosis, from a patient treated with antithyroid drugs.

The CDR3 region has the DNA TGTGCCAGCAGCTTGTTGGACAGGCCAGTTAGAGATACGCAGTATTTT. Translated, it gives CASSLLDRPVRDTQYF. The chain couples TRBV11-1 to TRBJ2-3; 7 bases fit TRBD1. The CDR3 is made up of 16 amino acids. In germline, CDR1 is SGHAT, CDR2 FQDESV (reference sequence). Germline trimming cut 3 bases from V and 5 bases from J; bases unmatched to any gene: 11. The whole variable domain, remainder taken from reference TRBV11-1 and TRBJ2-3, is EAEVAQSPRYKITEKSQAVAFWCDPISGHATLYWYRQILGQGPELLVQFQDESVVDDSQLPKDRFSAERLKGVDSTLKIQPAELGDSAMYLCASSLLDRPVRDTQYFGPGTRLTVL.